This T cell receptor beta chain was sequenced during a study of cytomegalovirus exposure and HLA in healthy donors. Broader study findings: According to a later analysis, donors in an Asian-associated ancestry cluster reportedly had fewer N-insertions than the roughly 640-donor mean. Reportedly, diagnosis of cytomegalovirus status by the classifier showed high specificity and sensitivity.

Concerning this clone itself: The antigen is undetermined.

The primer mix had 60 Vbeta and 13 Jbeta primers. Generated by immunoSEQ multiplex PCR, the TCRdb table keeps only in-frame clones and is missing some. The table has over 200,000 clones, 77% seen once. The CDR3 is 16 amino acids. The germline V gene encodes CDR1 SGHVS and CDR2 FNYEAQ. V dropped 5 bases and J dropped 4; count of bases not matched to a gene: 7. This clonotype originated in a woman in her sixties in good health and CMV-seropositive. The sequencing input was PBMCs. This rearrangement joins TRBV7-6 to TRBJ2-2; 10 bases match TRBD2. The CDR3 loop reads CASSKISSGSTGELFF. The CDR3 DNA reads TGTGCCAGCAGCAAAATCTCTAGCGGGAGCACCGGGGAGCTGTTTTTT.